Each of the 19 T cell receptor beta chains below was sequenced from the same sample in a study of OX40 agonist ivuxolimab in advanced cancers. Some clones are missing from TCRdb's copy, which holds only in-frame ones; the method was immunoSEQ multiplex PCR. The data show around 76,000 clones, with 70% to 90% seen just once and over 4.5% held by the top ten. Sequenced here: CD4+ or CD8+ T cells sorted from blood, sampled in a trial of the OX40 agonist ivuxolimab. The receptors come from an adult with an advanced solid tumor such as melanoma, head and neck, liver or kidney cancer.

The V call is TRBV28, the J call TRBJ2-7; 9 nucleotides match TRBD2. The CDR3 runs 14 residues. V was clipped by 3 bases and J by 5 bases; unmatched bases: 5. The germline gives CDR1 MDHEN, CDR2 SYDVKM. The chain's CDR3 is CASSLAGGGHEQYF. The CDR3 DNA is TGTGCCAGCAGTTTGGCGGGAGGGGGGCACGAGCAGTACTTC.

The rearrangement joins TRBV5-8 to TRBJ1-2; no clear D gene. In germline, CDR1 is SGHTS, CDR2 YDEGEE. The CDR3 loop spans 11 amino acids. Trimming removed 4 bases from V and 8 bases from J, with 9 bases in between. CDR3: CASSDAQGYTF. For the CDR3, the DNA is TGTGCCAGCAGCGATGCACAGGGCTACACCTTC. The full variable domain, with the rest looked up from reference TRBV5-8 and TRBJ1-2, is EAGVTQSPTHLIKTRGQQATLRCSPISGHTSVYWYQQALGLGLQFLLWYDEGEERNRGNFPPRFSGRQFPNYSSELNVNALELEDSALYLCASSDAQGYTFGSGTRLTVV.

The chain links TRBV5-6 to TRBJ1-1; TRBD1 is a possible D gene (5 bases). Germline lookup yields CDR1 SGHDT and CDR2 YYEEEE. The CDR3 is 14 residues long. The germline V and J ends were trimmed by 2 bases and 11 bases, with 19 bases remaining between them. In DNA form, the CDR3 reads TGTGCCAGCAGCTTCCCCGGCCCCTCTAAGGGGGCTTTCTTT. Protein: CASSFPGPSKGAFF.

CDR3 region: CAWSVAGIGTEAFF. In nucleotides, the CDR3 is TGTGCCTGGAGTGTCGCGGGTATCGGCACTGAAGCTTTCTTT. The V gene is TRBV30, the J gene TRBJ1-1, with D hard to call. V dropped 0 bases and J dropped 4 bases, with 12 bases sitting between them. This CDR3 comprises 14 residues. Germline V gene sequence: CDR1 GTSNPN, CDR2 SVGIG (reference sequence). The complete variable domain, with remaining parts taken from reference TRBV30 and TRBJ1-1, reads SQTIHQWPATLVQPVGSPLSLECTVEGTSNPNLYWYRQAAGRGLQLLFYSVGIGQISSEVPQNLSASRPQDRQFILSSKKLLLSDSGFYLCAWSVAGIGTEAFFGQGTRLTVV.

This clone was observed a single time. The rearrangement uses TRBV7-9 and TRBJ2-7; D is perhaps TRBD1 (6 bases). CDR3 size: 14 residues. The V gene's germline CDR1 is SEHNR and CDR2 FQNEAQ (reference sequence). The ends were cut back, 1 base at V and 3 bases at J, with 10 bases in the middle. The chain's CDR3 is CASSLVGGGYEQYF. The CDR3 DNA sequence: TGTGCCAGCAGCTTAGTTGGGGGCGGCTACGAGCAGTACTTC. Combining the CDR3 with reference TRBV7-9 and TRBJ2-7 gives the whole variable domain DTGVSQNPRHKITKRGQNVTFRCDPISEHNRLYWYRQTLGQGPEFLTYFQNEAQLEKSRLLSDRFSAERPKGSFSTLEIQRTEQGDSAMYLCASSLVGGGYEQYFGPGTRLTVT.

V gene TRBV7-8 combines with J gene TRBJ2-3, with D perhaps TRBD2 (5 bases). This CDR3 has 13 residues. V was shortened by 1 base and J by 8 bases, with 10 bases between the two germline ends. In germline, CDR1 is SGHVS, CDR2 FQNEAQ. The CDR3 is CASSLGTAGTQYF. CDR3 nucleotides: TGTGCCAGCAGCTTAGGTACCGCGGGTACGCAGTATTTT. Combining the CDR3 with reference TRBV7-8 and TRBJ2-3 gives the whole variable domain GAGVSQSPRYKVAKRGQDVALRCDPISGHVSLFWYQQALGQGPEFLTYFQNEAQLDKSGLPSDRFFAERPEGSVSTLKIQRTQQEDSAVYLCASSLGTAGTQYFGPGTRLTVL.

This sequence joins TRBV6-5 and TRBJ2-5, with D possibly being TRBD2 (7 bases). Trimming shortened V by 10 bases and J by 5 bases, and 11 bases separated the two germline ends. Germline-derived CDR1 and CDR2 are MNHEY and SVGAGI. CDR3 length equals 11 residues. This CDR3 is CATGGRETQYF. In nucleotides, the CDR3 is TGTGCCACGGGGGGCCGGGAGACCCAGTACTTC.

This clone was seen a handful of times. The genes are TRBV19 and TRBJ1-5; D may be TRBD1 (5 bases). With 1 base removed from V and 7 bases from J, the gap between germline ends came to 11 bases. This CDR3 region has 14 residues. Germline V gene data show CDR1 as LNHDA and CDR2 as SQIVND (reference sequence). The CDR3 nucleotides read TGTGCCAGTAGTATAGGGGGGGTACGGCAGCCCCAGCATTTT. Its translation is CASSIGGVRQPQHF. Variable domain in full (rest from reference TRBV19 and TRBJ1-5): DGGITQSPKYLFRKEGQNVTLSCEQNLNHDAMYWYRQDPGQGLRLIYYSQIVNDFQKGDIAEGYSVSREKKESFPLTVTSAQKNPTAFYLCASSIGGVRQPQHFGDGTRLSIL.

The V call is TRBV5-1, the J call TRBJ2-3, with 8 nucleotides matching TRBD1. Germline V gene data show CDR1 as SGHRS and CDR2 as YFSETQ. The junction had 2 bases not matched to a gene; V was cut back by 1 base and J by 1 base. The CDR3 is made up of 15 amino acids. The CDR3 DNA reads TGCGCCAGCAGCTTGCCGGACAGGGGCACAGATACGCAGTATTTT. Encoded protein: CASSLPDRGTDTQYF.

The rearrangement uses TRBV7-9 and TRBJ2-1, with TRBD2 matching 8 bases. In germline, CDR1 is SEHNR, CDR2 FQNEAQ (reference sequence). Trimming cost V 5 bases and J 7 bases; bases outside gene matches: 19. The CDR3 contains 18 residues. The CDR3: CASSIGAGRALVWNEQFF. The CDR3 region has the DNA TGTGCCAGCAGCATAGGCGCCGGGAGGGCCCTCGTGTGGAATGAGCAGTTCTTC.

The genes are TRBV4-2 and TRBJ2-7; D tentatively fits TRBD1 or TRBD2 (5 bases each). Trimming removed 2 bases from V and 4 bases from J, with 9 bases in between. The CDR3 is made up of 13 amino acids. The germline CDR1 and CDR2 sequences are LGHNA and YNFKEQ. Here the CDR3 DNA reads TGTGCCAGCAGCCAACAAGAGGGGTACGAGCAGTACTTC. Translated, it gives CASSQQEGYEQYF.

This chain links TRBV6-6 with TRBJ2-3; 13 bases fit TRBD2. Germline CDR1 MNHNY, CDR2 SVGAGI (reference sequence). The length of the CDR3 is 16 residues. Germline trimming cut 7 bases from V and 4 bases from J; bases unmatched to any gene: 8. The CDR3 sequence: CASKTSGGAVADTQYF. The CDR3 DNA is TGTGCCAGCAAAACTAGCGGGGGGGCCGTAGCAGATACGCAGTATTTT.

The chain recombines TRBV11-2 with TRBJ1-2, with D maybe TRBD1 (5 bases). The CDR3 length is 12 residues. V lost 1 base and J 13 bases, leaving 13 bases between the germline ends. Germline V gives CDR1 SGHAT, CDR2 FQNNGV. For the CDR3, the DNA is TGTGCCAGCAGCTTAGGCAGGGCCCTTAGCACCTTC. As protein: CASSLGRALSTF.

The chain carries TRBV6-5 and TRBJ1-6; a possible D gene is TRBD1 (6 bases). CDR3 length: 15 residues. The germline V and J ends were trimmed by 4 bases and 6 bases, with 13 bases remaining between them. The germline V gene encodes CDR1 MNHEY and CDR2 SVGAGI. The CDR3 sequence: CASSSPGVFNSPLHF. The CDR3 DNA follows: TGTGCCAGCAGTTCCCCAGGGGTGTTTAATTCACCCCTCCACTTT.

This chain connects TRBV29-1 to TRBJ2-7; D tentatively fits TRBD1 or TRBD2 (6 bases each). The CDR3 runs 12 residues. V dropped 5 bases and J dropped 5 bases, with 13 bases sitting between them. CDR1 and CDR2 from the germline V gene are SQVTM and ANQGSEA. Written as DNA, the CDR3 is TGCAGCGTTAGGGGGGAGGTGAACGAGCAGTACTTC. Protein product: CSVRGEVNEQYF.

The chain joins TRBV19 to TRBJ2-7; TRBD2 agrees at 8 bases. This CDR3 has 18 residues. Germline loops: CDR1 LNHDA, CDR2 SQIVND (reference sequence). V was clipped by 1 base and J by 4 bases; unmatched bases: 15. CDR3 coding DNA: TGTGCCAGTAGTATAGTGACCCCAGCTAGCGGGCTTTCTTACGAGCAGTACTTC. This codes for CASSIVTPASGLSYEQYF.

The chain has TRBV7-9 and TRBJ2-1, with TRBD2 identical over 7 bases. Germline V gives CDR1 SEHNR, CDR2 FQNEAQ (reference sequence). The ends lost 0 bases at V and 9 bases at J; junction bases unmatched: 5. CDR3 length: 14 residues. In nucleotides, the CDR3 is TGTGCCAGCAGCTTAGCGGGAGGGGCTGGTGAGCAGTTCTTC. Its translation is CASSLAGGAGEQFF.

This clone has only a few counts. The CDR3 DNA reads as TGTGCCAGCAGTTCAGGACAGAACTATGGCTACACCTTC. Amino acid sequence: CASSSGQNYGYTF. The rearrangement joins TRBV27 to TRBJ1-2; D possibly corresponds to TRBD1 (6 bases). Germline CDR1 reads MNHEY; CDR2 reads SMNVEV (reference sequence). This CDR3 contains 13 residues. Trimming removed 4 bases from V and 2 bases from J, with 8 bases in between.

V and J are TRBV15 and TRBJ2-5; no definite D call. Trimming removed 5 bases at V and 5 bases at J, with 12 bases between. Germline lookup yields CDR1 LNHNV and CDR2 YYDKDF (reference sequence). The CDR3 is 13 amino acids. For the CDR3, the DNA is TGTGCCACCAGCCTCGAAATTCGGGAGACCCAGTACTTC. Protein product: CATSLEIRETQYF.